Following are 5 T cell receptor beta chains from one sample sequenced in a study of T-cell reconstitution after alpha-beta-depleted transplantation in children (dated by TCRdb to 2016 to 2017). The treatment or condition tag for this specimen amounts to: allogeneic hematopoietic cell transplantation with graft depleted of TCRalphabeta T cells and CD19 B cells. Library construction relied on PCR. The sample was run on an Illumina HiSeq 2500. TCR library preparation used molecular barcoding, with unique molecular identifiers applied to normalize quantification of the TCRbeta repertoire. The public sequencing data were trimmed at Q25 with fastp and processed into clonotypes with MiXCR by TCRdb, which kept only in-frame beta chains. All rows with the same CDR3 protein become a single entry with the most common DNA and genes. In all, the sample holds about 1,000,000 distinct CDR3 sequences, and roughly 29% of those were seen once. The ten largest account for around 30% of the sample.

Specimen: PBMCs, mostly from graft donor cells, collected 360 days after TCRalphabeta/CD19-depleted stem cell transplant. The receptors stem from a boy under two years old who had a stem cell transplant for SCID, so the T cells may come from the graft donor.

The rearrangement joins TRBV9 to TRBJ2-1, with D perhaps assigned TRBD1 or TRBD2 (5 bases each). Trimming took off 0 bases at V and 6 bases at J, with 13 bases between the two ends. The germline V gene has CDR1 SGDLS and CDR2 YYNGEE. The CDR3 consists of 15 residues. The DNA of the CDR3 is TGTGCCAGCAGCGTAGCTGGGGACGTTGGCAATGAGCAGTTCTTC. This encodes CASSVAGDVGNEQFF. Combining the CDR3 with reference TRBV9 and TRBJ2-1 gives the whole variable domain DSGVTQTPKHLITATGQRVTLRCSPRSGDLSVYWYQQSLDQGLQFLIQYYNGEERAKGNILERFSAQQFPDLHSELNLSSLELGDSALYFCASSVAGDVGNEQFFGPGTRLTVL.

This clonotype has a single count. The gene calls are TRBV18 and TRBJ2-5; 9 bases fit TRBD2. With 3 bases clipped from V and 0 bases from J, the junction kept 5 bases outside the gene matches. Germline CDR1 is KGHSH and CDR2 is LQKENI. CDR3 size: 16 residues. The CDR3 protein is CASSPSLAGNQETQYF. In DNA form, the CDR3 reads TGTGCCAGCTCACCTTCACTAGCGGGTAACCAAGAGACCCAGTACTTC.

V and J are TRBV28 and TRBJ1-1; a weak D match, TRBD1 (6 bases). This CDR3 has 15 residues. V gave up 6 bases and J gave up 1 base, with 15 bases separating them. The V gene's germline CDR1 is MDHEN and CDR2 SYDVKM. The CDR3 DNA reads as TGTGCCAGCAGAGAGAGGGGCAGGGGGAACACTGAAGCTTTCTTT. Protein product: CASRERGRGNTEAFF. Filled out from reference TRBV28 and TRBJ1-1, the complete variable domain reads DVKVTQSSRYLVKRTGEKVFLECVQDMDHENMFWYRQDPGLGLRLIYFSYDVKMKEKGDIPEGYSVSREKKERFSLILESASTNQTSMYLCASRERGRGNTEAFFGQGTRLTVV.

This clonotype was detected many times. This chain uses TRBV5-1 with TRBJ2-3; 7 nucleotides line up with TRBD2. This CDR3 region has 16 residues. V shed 7 bases and J 0 bases; nucleotides not matched to a gene: 11. CDR1 SGHRS and CDR2 YFSETQ come from the germline V gene. As DNA, the CDR3 is TGCGCCAGCGGGGGGGAACCGGGCCTTAGCACAGATACGCAGTATTTT. Translation gives CASGGEPGLSTDTQYF.

There are a few counts of this clonotype. V usage is TRBV5-1 and J usage is TRBJ2-7; a weak D match, TRBD2 (6 bases). CDR1 SGHRS and CDR2 YFSETQ come from the germline V gene. There are 14 residues in the CDR3. Trimming removed 4 bases at V and 7 bases at J, with 18 bases between. The CDR3 DNA sequence: TGCGCCAGCAGCCGGGGGACTGAGTTGAGGGAGCAGTACTTC. It translates to CASSRGTELREQYF.